This T cell receptor (beta chain) comes out of a study of blood T cell repertoires in COVID-19. Study as a whole: From T cells, B-cell-depleted T cells, or PBMCs came the material, which was cDNA or gDNA.

The authors' processing: Reference gene primers were amplified, and this amplification served to estimate nucleated cell counts. Using immunoSEQ multiplex PCR, the repertoire was profiled, and TCRdb retains in-frame clones only, with some absent. That table furnishes V, J and clone size, whereas the DNA furnished D and trimming. The sample includes about 140,000 clones, approximately 80% of them seen just once. Trimming removed 5 bases at V and 7 bases at J, with 9 bases between. The germline CDR1 and CDR2 sequences are SEHNR and FQNEAQ (reference sequence). This CDR3 spans 12 amino acids. This clone was recorded only once. The study recruited people aged roughly 18 to 95 years across more than 20 US areas. Two negative PCRs, clearance, or symptom resolution had been documented for recovered Cohort 3 donors.

The V call is TRBV7-9, the J call TRBJ1-3; the D is unclear. Sequencing was carried out using PBMCs or T cells enriched from blood (not recorded which). This sequence was found in a woman between 45 and 60 years old who had recovered from COVID-19. This CDR3 reads CASSLFGNTIYF. The CDR3 nucleotides are TGTGCCAGCAGCCTCTTCGGGAACACCATATATTTT.